The 17 T cell receptor beta chains given below trace back to one sample, sequenced in a study of human T cells and chemical hapten exposure. TCRdb fed the RACE reads into MiXCR, producing one record per CDR3 protein. Of over 85,000 distinct CDR3 sequences in the sample, 9.3% are singletons; the top ten hold more than 2%. Indicated time point: patch test 2, 6 weeks after DPC sensitization. The treatment denotes: therapeutic diphenylcyclopropenone sensitization with weekly scalp DPC. Sequences were derived from whole blood, sampled in connection with sensitization to the hapten diphenylcyclopropenone (DPC). Every receptor here comes from a middle-aged woman with alopecia areata. Some clones in this sample may be carry-over from other donors' samples.

This clonotype was found a few times. The chain uses TRBV18 and TRBJ1-6; D is undetermined. This CDR3 is 16 amino acids long. Looked up from germline, CDR1 is KGHSH and CDR2 is LQKENI. V was pared by 4 bases and J by 7 bases, with 17 bases between. CDR3 bases: TGTGCCAGCTCACTCCGGCACGGTGCCCTCAATTCACCCCTCCACTTT. Residues: CASSLRHGALNSPLHF.

The chain carries TRBV6-2 or TRBV6-3 and TRBJ1-5; D gene uncertain. The V and J ends lost 2 bases and 4 bases respectively, with 9 bases between them. The CDR3 spans 14 residues. Germline assignment: CDR1 MNHEY and CDR2 SVGEGT. CDR3 in amino acids: CASSYLDSNQPQHF. DNA for the CDR3: TGTGCCAGCAGTTACCTGGACTCGAATCAGCCCCAGCATTTT.

The rearrangement joins TRBV3-1 to TRBJ1-1; TRBD1 might be the D (6 bases). Trimming cost V 0 bases and J 4 bases, with 9 bases left between them. Germline CDR1 LGHDT, CDR2 YNNKEL (reference sequence). CDR3 length equals 14 residues. The CDR3 bases are TGTGCCAGCAGCCAAGAAGGGGGAAGCACTGAAGCTTTCTTT. It yields the protein CASSQEGGSTEAFF.

The table lists this clonotype with many counts. The CDR3 DNA reads TGTGCCAGCAGCTTAACCAGGGGGCTGTATAATTCACCCCTCCACTTT. It specifies CASSLTRGLYNSPLHF. The chain couples TRBV7-2 to TRBJ1-6, with TRBD1 matching 8 bases. V was clipped by 2 bases and J by 4 bases; unmatched bases: 4. This CDR3 is 16 amino acids long. The germline V gene encodes CDR1 SGHTA and CDR2 FQGNSA. Drawing the rest from reference TRBV7-2 and TRBJ1-6, the complete variable domain is GAGVSQSPSNKVTEKGKDVELRCDPISGHTALYWYRQSLGQGLEFLIYFQGNSAPDKSGLPSDRFSAERTGGSVSTLTIQRTQQEDSAVYLCASSLTRGLYNSPLHFGNGTRLTVT.

This clonotype was counted at least ten times. This chain connects TRBV20-1 to TRBJ2-7; D is ambiguous. Per germline, CDR1 DFQATT and CDR2 SNEGSKA (reference sequence). V shed 2 bases and J shed 6 bases, with 5 bases lying between them. The CDR3 covers 10 residues. The CDR3: CSARPLEQYF. CDR3 nucleotide sequence: TGCAGTGCTAGACCCCTCGAGCAGTACTTC.

This chain links TRBV7-2 with TRBJ2-7; D might be TRBD1 (5 bases). CDR3 length: 14 amino acids. Trimming removed 3 bases from V and 6 bases from J, with 15 bases in between. The germline V gene encodes CDR1 SGHTA and CDR2 FQGNSA. CDR3 sequence: CASSFEVQGGEQYF. The CDR3 nucleotides read TGTGCCAGCAGCTTTGAGGTTCAGGGCGGCGAGCAGTACTTC. Based on the CDR3 plus reference TRBV7-2 and TRBJ2-7, the full variable domain is GAGVSQSPSNKVTEKGKDVELRCDPISGHTALYWYRQSLGQGLEFLIYFQGNSAPDKSGLPSDRFSAERTGGSVSTLTIQRTQQEDSAVYLCASSFEVQGGEQYFGPGTRLTVT.

This clonotype occurred many times. The chain employs TRBV6-5 and TRBJ2-7; perhaps TRBD1 as D (5 bases). Germline V gene data show CDR1 as MNHEY and CDR2 as SVGAGI. V lost 2 bases, J lost 3 bases, and 8 bases lay in between. This CDR3 has 13 residues. The CDR3: CASSYRQGYEQYF. The CDR3 bases are TGTGCCAGCAGTTACCGCCAGGGCTACGAGCAGTACTTC.

This clonotype was counted at least ten times. The chain employs TRBV7-8 and TRBJ2-3; perhaps TRBD2 as D (6 bases). The V end lost 5 bases, the J end lost 2 bases, and 20 bases lay between the germline ends. The CDR3 runs to 17 residues. CDR1 and CDR2 from the germline V gene are SGHVS and FQNEAQ. In DNA, the CDR3 is TGTGCCAGCAGCCCAATGATACAGGCGGGATCCACAGATACGCAGTATTTT. Its protein is CASSPMIQAGSTDTQYF.

At least ten counts were recorded for this clonotype. This chain joins TRBV6-6 and TRBJ2-7; no definite D call. CDR1 is MNHNY, CDR2 SVGAGI, per germline (reference sequence). This CDR3 is built from 13 residues. V was trimmed by 0 bases and J by 3 bases, leaving 6 bases between them. CDR3: CASSYSYIYEQYF. The CDR3 DNA is TGTGCCAGCAGTTACTCGTACATCTACGAGCAGTACTTC.

Ten or more counts support this clonotype. The gene calls are TRBV9 and TRBJ2-1; TRBD2 agrees at 7 bases. The CDR3 extends over 13 amino acids. Germline loops: CDR1 SGDLS, CDR2 YYNGEE. The V gene end was trimmed by 2 bases and the J gene end by 10 bases; junction bases not matched to a gene: 6. Written as DNA, the CDR3 is TGTGCCAGCAGCGTGCCGGGAGGAGGGGAGCAGTTCTTC. Its protein is CASSVPGGGEQFF.

In this sample, this clonotype turned up many times. The chain couples TRBV28 to TRBJ2-7; D may be TRBD2 (5 bases). The germline V gene encodes CDR1 MDHEN and CDR2 SYDVKM. Trimming cost V 5 bases and J 1 base, with 12 bases left between them. The CDR3 loop spans 14 amino acids. The CDR3 DNA is TGTGCCAGCAGTCCGGGAACCTTATCCTACGAGCAGTACTTC. Protein product: CASSPGTLSYEQYF.

There are many counts of this clonotype. The rearrangement joins TRBV18 to TRBJ1-3; possibly TRBD1 for D (6 bases). The length of the CDR3 is 15 residues. Germline CDR1 KGHSH, CDR2 LQKENI. Trimming removed 2 bases at V and 0 bases at J, with 8 bases between. CDR3 nucleotides: TGTGCCAGCTCACCAGTACAGGGCTCTGGAAACACCATATATTTT. Translation gives CASSPVQGSGNTIYF.

This clonotype showed up many times. The chain is built from TRBV29-1 and TRBJ2-5; 11 bases agree with TRBD2. In germline, CDR1 is SQVTM, CDR2 ANQGSEA. V shed 3 bases, J shed 8 bases, and the junction held 11 bases outside the gene matches. The CDR3 covers 15 residues. The CDR3 bases are TGCAGCGTTGATCTAGGACTAGCGGGCCCCCTAACCCAGTACTTC. Encoded protein: CSVDLGLAGPLTQYF.

About this clonotype itself: This clone may be a read error of a much larger clone one base away. This chain connects TRBV6-2 or TRBV6-3 to TRBJ1-5; 7 nucleotides match TRBD1. Germline loops: CDR1 MNHEY, CDR2 SVGEGT. The CDR3 sequence is 16 residues long. DNA of the CDR3: TGTGCCAGCAGTCGCGAACAGGGGCCCCGCAATCAGCCCCGGCATTTT. Residues: CASSREQGPRNQPRHF.

Only a few counts were recorded for this clonotype. The genes are TRBV7-9 and TRBJ2-3, with no clear D. The CDR3 loop spans 14 amino acids. Germline lookup yields CDR1 SEHNR and CDR2 FQNEAQ (reference sequence). V was shortened by 5 bases and J by 0 bases, with 9 bases between the two germline ends. The CDR3 DNA is TGTGCCAGCAGCCTGGTAGCTAGCACAGATACGCAGTATTTT. The encoded protein is CASSLVASTDTQYF.

The chain carries TRBV9 and TRBJ1-5; D might be TRBD1 (5 bases). The germline V gene encodes CDR1 SGDLS and CDR2 YYNGEE. This CDR3 comprises 15 residues. With 2 bases removed from V and 3 bases from J, the gap between germline ends came to 12 bases. Here the CDR3 DNA reads TGTGCCAGCAGCGTTGGGACGGTGCCCAATCAGCCCCAGCATTTT. Its protein product is CASSVGTVPNQPQHF. The full variable domain, completed using reference TRBV9 and TRBJ1-5, is DSGVTQTPKHLITATGQRVTLRCSPRSGDLSVYWYQQSLDQGLQFLIQYYNGEERAKGNILERFSAQQFPDLHSELNLSSLELGDSALYFCASSVGTVPNQPQHFGDGTRLSIL.

This clonotype has a count of ten or more. The CDR3 protein is CASSPDLGNREQFF. The CDR3, as DNA: TGTGCCAGCTCACCTGATTTGGGGAATCGGGAGCAGTTCTTC. This chain links TRBV18 with TRBJ2-1, with no clear D. Germline CDR1 KGHSH, CDR2 LQKENI. The germline V and J ends were trimmed by 3 bases and 10 bases, with 16 bases remaining between them. CDR3 length equals 14 residues.